This T cell receptor (beta chain) was retrieved from a study of blood T cell repertoires in COVID-19. About the research overall: Sites in the United States, Italy and Spain provided acute and convalescent COVID-19 samples. Nucleic acid was either cDNA or gDNA, and it came from T cells, B-cell-depleted T cells, or PBMCs.

As processed by the authors: Amplification with reference gene primers provided the estimates of nucleated cell counts. The method was immunoSEQ multiplex PCR; TCRdb's version includes in-frame clones alone and lacks a portion of them. The V and J calls and clone size are taken from that table; D and trimming were inferred from the DNA. The sample yields a few hundred thousand clones, around 86% seen once. This clonotype was obtained from a man aged 25 to 40 who had recovered from COVID-19. Sequences were obtained from peripheral blood.

The CDR3 loop is CASSAPTGVEQFF. The CDR3 DNA follows: TGTGCCAGCAGCGCCCCGACAGGGGTTGAGCAGTTCTTC. This chain joins TRBV14 and TRBJ2-1, with 8 bases identical to TRBD1. CDR1 and CDR2 from the germline V gene are SGHDN and FVKESK. This CDR3 contains 13 residues. V was pared by 5 bases and J by 9 bases, with 6 bases of the junction left unmatched. Looking up the rest from reference TRBV14 and TRBJ2-1 gives the full variable domain: EAGVTQFPSHSVIEKGQTVTLRCDPISGHDNLYWYRRVMGKEIKFLLHFVKESKQDESGMPNNRFLAERTGGTYSTLKVQPAELEDSGVYFCASSAPTGVEQFFGPGTRLTVL.